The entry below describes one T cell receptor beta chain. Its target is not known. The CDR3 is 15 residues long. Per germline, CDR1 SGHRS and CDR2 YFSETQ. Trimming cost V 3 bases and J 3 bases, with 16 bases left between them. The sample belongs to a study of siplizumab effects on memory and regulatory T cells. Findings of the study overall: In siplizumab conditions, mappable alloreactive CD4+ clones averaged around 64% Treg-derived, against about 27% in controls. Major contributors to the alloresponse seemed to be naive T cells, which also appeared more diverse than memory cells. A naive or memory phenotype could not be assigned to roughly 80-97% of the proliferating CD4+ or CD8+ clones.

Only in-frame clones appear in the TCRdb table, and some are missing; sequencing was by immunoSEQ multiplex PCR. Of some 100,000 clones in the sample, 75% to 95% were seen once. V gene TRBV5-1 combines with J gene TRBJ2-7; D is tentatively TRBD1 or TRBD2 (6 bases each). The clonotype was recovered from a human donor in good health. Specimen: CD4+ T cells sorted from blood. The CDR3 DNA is TGCGCCAGCAGCTGGGGGGACACGGGCGTCTACGAGCAGTACTTC. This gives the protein CASSWGDTGVYEQYF. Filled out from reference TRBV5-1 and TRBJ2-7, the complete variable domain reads KAGVTQTPRYLIKTRGQQVTLSCSPISGHRSVSWYQQTPGQGLQFLFEYFSETQRNKGNFPGRFSGRQFSNSRSEMNVSTLELGDSALYLCASSWGDTGVYEQYFGPGTRLTVT.